This T cell receptor beta chain was observed in a study of T cells in narcolepsy. Whole-study findings and limits: In some patient and control memory CD4+ samples, autoreactive clones were absent. Blood of same and different patients, but not healthy controls, reportedly held recurring autoreactive clonotypes. Same-patient CSF and blood CD4+ T cell clonotypes included HCRT-specific and TRIB2-specific autoreactive ones.

Remarks on this clone: Its antigen remains unidentified.

Assay: immunoSEQ multiplex PCR; the TCRdb copy retains only in-frame clones and omits some. The profile shows around 26,000 clones, approximately 60% of them singletons. The clonotype comes from a human donor in good health. The source material was memory (CD45RA-) CD4+ T cells from blood.

The CDR3 here is CASSRPWGNQPQHF. The CDR3 DNA reads TGTGCCAGCAGCCGCCCCTGGGGGAATCAGCCCCAGCATTTT. This chain links TRBV28 with TRBJ1-5, with a possible D match to TRBD1 (5 bases). From germline, CDR1 is MDHEN and CDR2 SYDVKM. V lost 6 bases and J 4 bases, leaving 13 bases between the germline ends. The CDR3 is 14 amino acids.